The 23 T cell receptor beta chains below were found in one sample sequenced in a study of T cell responses to AZD1222 COVID-19 vaccine. Generated by immunoSEQ multiplex PCR, the TCRdb table keeps only in-frame clones and is missing some. The sample has 120,000 to 150,000 clones, 88% seen once; the top ten hold under 7%. The input for sequencing was peripheral blood, taken 28 days after the second dose of the MenACWY control vaccine. The receptors stem from an adult who received the MenACWY meningococcal vaccine as a control.

This clone was picked up one time. V is TRBV2 and J is TRBJ2-7, with TRBD1 as a possible D gene (5 bases). V lost 6 bases and J lost 3, with 12 bases in between. Germline CDR1 and CDR2: SNHLY and FYNNEI. This CDR3 is built from 13 residues. CDR3 loop: CASRPGQGYEQYF. The CDR3, as DNA: TGTGCCAGCAGGCCTGGGCAGGGCTACGAGCAGTACTTC.

The chain recombines TRBV7-8 with TRBJ1-1; D uncertain. From germline, CDR1 is SGHVS and CDR2 FQNEAQ. The CDR3 sequence is 14 residues long. V lost 1 base, J lost 12 bases, and 18 bases lay in between. CDR3 in amino acids: CASSLDSSVLRTFF. In nucleotides, the CDR3 is TGTGCCAGCAGCTTAGACAGCAGTGTTCTAAGAACTTTCTTT. The variable domain in full, completed from reference TRBV7-8 and TRBJ1-1, reads GAGVSQSPRYKVAKRGQDVALRCDPISGHVSLFWYQQALGQGPEFLTYFQNEAQLDKSGLPSDRFFAERPEGSVSTLKIQRTQQEDSAVYLCASSLDSSVLRTFFGQGTRLTVV.

The chain carries TRBV9 and TRBJ1-3, with no clear D. The germline V gene encodes CDR1 SGDLS and CDR2 YYNGEE. The CDR3 sequence is 18 residues long. The V and J ends lost 3 bases and 0 bases respectively, with 19 bases between them. The CDR3 region has the DNA TGTGCCAGCAGCGCCCGAGGCGGCAGCGAGCGCTCTGGAAACACCATATATTTT. Translation: CASSARGGSERSGNTIYF.

CDR3 DNA: TGTGCCATCAGTGAGGGGGGGGCACTTAGCAATCAGCCCCAGCATTTT. Protein sequence: CAISEGGALSNQPQHF. The rearrangement joins TRBV10-3 to TRBJ1-5, with D possibly matching TRBD1 (6 bases). Looked up from germline, CDR1 is ENHRY and CDR2 is SYGVKD. The V end was cut by 2 bases, the J end by 0 bases, with 11 bases between. The CDR3 is 16 residues long.

The rearrangement uses TRBV7-2 and TRBJ1-1, with D perhaps TRBD1 (6 bases). Trimming cost V 2 bases and J 1 base, with 8 bases left between them. The CDR3 has 14 residues. The germline V gene encodes CDR1 SGHTA and CDR2 FQGNSA. The CDR3 here is CASSLWTENTEAFF. The CDR3, as DNA: TGTGCCAGCAGCTTATGGACAGAGAACACTGAAGCTTTCTTT.

The rearrangement joins TRBV5-1 to TRBJ1-2, with a tentative D call TRBD1 (5 bases). CDR1 is SGHRS, CDR2 YFSETQ, per germline. V was pared by 7 bases and J by 0 bases, with 13 bases between. The CDR3 runs 14 residues. CDR3 sequence reads: CASGTNPANYGYTF. Here the CDR3 DNA reads TGCGCCAGCGGGACTAACCCAGCTAACTATGGCTACACCTTC.

This chain connects TRBV18 to TRBJ1-2; D is perhaps TRBD1 (5 bases). CDR1 and CDR2 (germline): KGHSH, LQKENI. The CDR3 is made up of 16 amino acids. V gave up 4 bases and J gave up 3 bases, with 18 bases separating them. The CDR3: CASSLRGPGFDYGYTF. CDR3 coding DNA: TGTGCCAGCTCACTTAGGGGTCCCGGGTTCGACTATGGCTACACCTTC.

The V gene is TRBV3-1 (or the pseudogene TRBV3-2), the J gene TRBJ1-2; possible D gene TRBD1, 5 bases. Per germline, CDR1 LGHDT and CDR2 YNNKEL (reference sequence). The CDR3 sequence is 15 residues long. The V end lost 1 base, the J end lost 8 bases, and 17 bases lay between the germline ends. DNA for the CDR3: TGTGCCAGCAGCCAAGCTTGGCAGGGCGGCTACGGCTACACCTTC. This translates into CASSQAWQGGYGYTF.

This clone is a singleton in its sample. The rearrangement joins TRBV10-3 to TRBJ1-2; D is possibly TRBD1 (5 bases). The CDR3 sequence is 14 residues long. From germline, CDR1 is ENHRY and CDR2 SYGVKD. V was clipped by 10 bases and J by 3 bases, with 18 bases between them. In nucleotides, the CDR3 is TGTGCCACGGGGTTTGAGAGGGACGACTATGGCTACACCTTC. It yields the protein CATGFERDDYGYTF.

The chain combines TRBV27 with TRBJ1-3; D uncertain. The germline V gene has CDR1 MNHEY and CDR2 SMNVEV (reference sequence). Trimming stripped 4 bases from V and 0 bases from J, with 7 bases between. The CDR3 runs to 14 residues. This CDR3 is CASSSVGSGNTIYF. The CDR3 region has the DNA TGTGCCAGCAGTTCTGTCGGCTCTGGAAACACCATATATTTT.

The V and J genes are TRBV20-1 and TRBJ2-4, with D perhaps assigned TRBD1 or TRBD2 (5 bases each). Trimming shortened V by 5 bases and J by 3 bases, and 5 bases separated the two germline ends. The V gene's germline CDR1 is DFQATT and CDR2 SNEGSKA (reference sequence). The CDR3 contains 11 residues. The CDR3 here is CSAGGKNIQYF. The CDR3 nucleotides are TGCAGTGCTGGGGGCAAAAACATTCAGTACTTC.

This clone showed up just once. This rearrangement joins TRBV6-2 or TRBV6-3 to TRBJ1-2; a possible D gene is TRBD1 (5 bases). Looked up from germline, CDR1 is MNHEY and CDR2 is SVGEGT. Trimming removed 4 bases at V and 4 bases at J, with 7 bases between. The CDR3 length is 12 residues. The CDR3 here is CASSWDVYGYTF. The CDR3 nucleotides are TGTGCCAGCAGTTGGGACGTCTATGGCTACACCTTC.

The CDR3 bases are TGTGCCAGCAGCTTCGGCAGGTCTATCAAGCCCCAGCATTTT. It is translated as CASSFGRSIKPQHF. The rearrangement joins TRBV5-8 to TRBJ1-5, with no clear D. V shed 2 bases and J shed 8 bases, with 14 bases lying between them. The CDR3 length is 14 residues. CDR1 SGHTS and CDR2 YDEGEE come from the germline V gene. Full variable domain (remainder filled in from reference TRBV5-8 and TRBJ1-5): EAGVTQSPTHLIKTRGQQATLRCSPISGHTSVYWYQQALGLGLQFLLWYDEGEERNRGNFPPRFSGRQFPNYSSELNVNALELEDSALYLCASSFGRSIKPQHFGDGTRLSIL.

DNA for the CDR3: TGTGCCAGCAGTTTATTGGGACAGGGACAAGAGACCCAGTACTTC. Encoded protein: CASSLLGQGQETQYF. V is TRBV28 and J is TRBJ2-5, with 9 bases matching TRBD1. Germline V gene data show CDR1 as MDHEN and CDR2 as SYDVKM. The CDR3 contains 15 residues. Germline trimming cut 1 base from V and 2 bases from J; bases unmatched to any gene: 2.

J is TRBJ1-6 and V is TRBV3-1 (or the pseudogene TRBV3-2); D remains unclear. There are 13 residues in the CDR3. Trimming took off 4 bases at V and 7 bases at J, with 8 bases between the two ends. Germline V gives CDR1 LGHDT, CDR2 YNNKEL (reference sequence). The CDR3 sequence is CASSLDLNSPLHF. Written as DNA, the CDR3 is TGTGCCAGCAGCCTAGACCTCAATTCACCCCTCCACTTT.

The chain carries TRBV18 and TRBJ2-7; D ambiguous. The CDR3 runs to 12 residues. Per germline, CDR1 KGHSH and CDR2 LQKENI. V lost 3 bases to trimming and J lost 4 bases, with 7 bases between them. CDR3 sequence: CASSPTSYEQYF. The DNA for the CDR3 is TGTGCCAGCTCACCGACAAGTTACGAGCAGTACTTC.

The table lists this clone with a count of one. The genes are TRBV5-8 and TRBJ1-1; D is undetermined. Trimming removed 3 bases at V and 1 base at J, with 7 bases between. This CDR3 is built from 13 residues. The germline CDR1 and CDR2 sequences are SGHTS and YDEGEE. The CDR3 bases are TGTGCCAGCAGCTCATTTAGGAACACTGAAGCTTTCTTT. This encodes CASSSFRNTEAFF.

The gene calls are TRBV7-2 and TRBJ2-7; 8 nucleotides line up with TRBD2. The V gene's germline CDR1 is SGHTA and CDR2 FQGNSA. V shed 2 bases, J shed 4 bases, and the junction held 7 bases outside the gene matches. The CDR3 runs to 15 residues. CDR3 nucleotides: TGTGCCAGCAGCTTAAGAATTAGCGGGGAATACGAGCAGTACTTC. It yields the protein CASSLRISGEYEQYF.

This chain joins TRBV7-2 and TRBJ2-5, with TRBD2 as a possible D gene (7 bases). This CDR3 is 16 amino acids long. V shed 3 bases and J shed 4 bases, with 18 bases lying between them. CDR1 and CDR2 (germline): SGHTA, FQGNSA. Here the CDR3 reads CASSFEVRGRGETQYF. The DNA for the CDR3 is TGTGCCAGCAGCTTTGAGGTGCGGGGGCGGGGAGAGACCCAGTACTTC.

This chain joins TRBV6-5 and TRBJ2-7; the D is unclear. This CDR3 is built from 12 residues. Trimming cost V 6 bases and J 3 bases, with 9 bases left between them. Germline V lookup: CDR1 MNHEY, CDR2 SVGAGI. The DNA of the CDR3 is TGTGCCAGCAGAACGAGAGACTACGAGCAGTACTTC. Protein sequence: CASRTRDYEQYF.

The chain employs TRBV7-3 and TRBJ2-6; D remains ambiguous. Trimming took 2 bases from V and 3 from J, leaving 8 bases between them. Germline V gene sequence: CDR1 SGHTA, CDR2 FQGTGA. The CDR3 has 15 residues. CDR3 protein: CASSLGVSGANVLTF. The DNA for the CDR3 is TGTGCCAGCAGCTTAGGAGTAAGTGGGGCCAACGTCCTGACTTTC.

This chain links TRBV6-4 with TRBJ2-3, with 10 positions matching TRBD1. Trimming at V came to 0 bases and at J to 3 bases, leaving 0 bases not matched to a gene. CDR3 length: 15 residues. Germline values: CDR1 MRHNA, CDR2 SNTAGT. The CDR3: CASSDSGQGTDTQYF. DNA of the CDR3: TGTGCCAGCAGTGACTCGGGACAGGGGACAGATACGCAGTATTTT.

This clone was picked up a small number of times. The V call is TRBV5-1, the J call TRBJ2-2, with D possibly called TRBD1 or TRBD2 (5 bases each). The germline V and J ends were trimmed by 4 bases and 3 bases, with 10 bases remaining between them. The germline CDR1 and CDR2 sequences are SGHRS and YFSETQ. The CDR3 has 14 amino acids. The CDR3 loop reads CASSLLGDTGELFF. As DNA, the CDR3 is TGCGCCAGCAGCCTATTGGGGGACACCGGGGAGCTGTTTTTT.